These T cell receptor beta chains were read from a single sample in a study of blood T cell repertoires in COVID-19. Clones were sequenced by immunoSEQ multiplex PCR, and TCRdb holds only the in-frame ones, with some missing. The profile shows 250,000 to 350,000 clones, more than 75% of them singletons. The sample comprised PBMCs or T cells enriched from blood (not recorded which). These receptors were obtained from a woman in her 30s who had recovered from COVID-19. Both conserved end residues are part of each CDR3. Fields, in order: J gene, V gene, D gene, clone size, CDR3 protein, CDR3 DNA. The D gene is left open where the match is weak. Clone size is given for some rows only: seen once, a few or many times, or a class if the clone is expanded.

J gene: TRBJ2-3; V gene: TRBV13; D gene: .; clone size: .; CDR3 protein: CASSLGTDTQYF; CDR3 DNA: TGTGCCAGCAGCTTGGGGACTGATACGCAGTATTTT
J gene: TRBJ1-1; V gene: TRBV4-2; D gene: TRBD1; clone size: .; CDR3 protein: CASSQEGTGTNTEAFF; CDR3 DNA: TGTGCCAGCAGCCAAGAAGGGACAGGGACGAACACTGAAGCTTTCTTT
J gene: TRBJ1-1; V gene: TRBV21-1; D gene: .; clone size: .; CDR3 protein: CASSTPSSNRDKNTEAFF; CDR3 DNA: TGTGCCAGCAGCACCCCCAGCTCGAACCGGGACAAGAACACTGAAGCTTTCTTT
J gene: TRBJ2-3; V gene: TRBV28; D gene: .; clone size: .; CDR3 protein: CASSLHGIRTDTQYF; CDR3 DNA: TGTGCCAGCAGTTTACACGGGATCCGCACAGATACGCAGTATTTT
J gene: TRBJ2-7; V gene: TRBV30; D gene: TRBD1; clone size: few; CDR3 protein: CAWSVRTGQGGDEQYF; CDR3 DNA: TGTGCCTGGAGTGTACGCACGGGACAGGGGGGAGACGAGCAGTACTTC
J gene: TRBJ1-2; V gene: TRBV18; D gene: .; clone size: .; CDR3 protein: CASSPPIGASYGYTF; CDR3 DNA: TGTGCCAGCTCACCACCGATTGGGGCCAGCTATGGCTACACCTTC
J gene: TRBJ1-1; V gene: TRBV10-3; D gene: .; clone size: .; CDR3 protein: CATFGDMNTEAFF; CDR3 DNA: TGTGCCACTTTTGGAGATATGAACACTGAAGCTTTCTTT
J gene: TRBJ2-2; V gene: TRBV5-8; D gene: TRBD1; clone size: once; CDR3 protein: CASSFLQGTNTGELFF; CDR3 DNA: TGTGCCAGCAGCTTTCTACAGGGGACGAACACCGGGGAGCTGTTTTTT
J gene: TRBJ2-2; V gene: TRBV5-4; D gene: TRBD1; clone size: .; CDR3 protein: CASSLGLQGAGELFF; CDR3 DNA: TGTGCCAGCAGCTTGGGACTCCAGGGGGCCGGGGAGCTGTTTTTT
J gene: TRBJ1-2; V gene: TRBV25-1; D gene: TRBD1; clone size: .; CDR3 protein: CASSDTDRGNYGYTF; CDR3 DNA: TGTGCCAGCAGTGATACGGACAGGGGTAACTATGGCTACACCTTC
J gene: TRBJ1-1; V gene: TRBV5-1; D gene: .; clone size: .; CDR3 protein: CASSQDTYTEAFF; CDR3 DNA: TGCGCCAGCAGCCAAGACACTTACACTGAAGCTTTCTTT
J gene: TRBJ1-2; V gene: TRBV7-9; D gene: .; clone size: .; CDR3 protein: CASSLQKGWDGYTF; CDR3 DNA: TGTGCCAGCAGCTTACAAAAGGGGTGGGATGGCTACACCTTC
J gene: TRBJ1-2; V gene: TRBV13; D gene: .; clone size: .; CDR3 protein: CASSLWTGGIPYGYTF; CDR3 DNA: TGTGCCAGCAGTCTCTGGACCGGGGGGATTCCATATGGCTACACCTTC
J gene: TRBJ2-3; V gene: TRBV7-2; D gene: TRBD1; clone size: .; CDR3 protein: CASSWTGGMGTDTQYF; CDR3 DNA: TGTGCCAGCAGCTGGACAGGGGGCATGGGCACAGATACGCAGTATTTT
J gene: TRBJ1-2; V gene: TRBV6-5; D gene: TRBD1; clone size: few; CDR3 protein: CASIRTGADGYTF; CDR3 DNA: TGTGCCAGCATCAGGACAGGGGCCGACGGCTACACCTTC
J gene: TRBJ2-3; V gene: TRBV5-1; D gene: TRBD2; clone size: .; CDR3 protein: CASSFDGGAYVTQYF; CDR3 DNA: TGCGCCAGCAGCTTTGACGGGGGGGCCTACGTTACGCAGTATTTT
J gene: TRBJ1-5; V gene: TRBV3-1/TRBV3-2; D gene: .; clone size: .; CDR3 protein: CASSQDSSPGPQHF; CDR3 DNA: TGTGCCAGCAGCCAAGATTCGTCCCCAGGGCCCCAGCATTTT
J gene: TRBJ2-7; V gene: TRBV19; D gene: .; clone size: .; CDR3 protein: CASSIYPPAPGGVYEQYF; CDR3 DNA: TGTGCCAGTAGTATTTACCCCCCGGCCCCCGGCGGGGTCTACGAGCAGTACTTC
J gene: TRBJ1-2; V gene: TRBV19; D gene: .; clone size: .; CDR3 protein: CASSAANYGYTF; CDR3 DNA: TGTGCCAGTAGTGCGGCTAACTATGGCTACACCTTC
J gene: TRBJ2-5; V gene: TRBV29-1; D gene: .; clone size: .; CDR3 protein: CSVIRGQETQYF; CDR3 DNA: TGCAGCGTTATCAGGGGACAAGAGACCCAGTACTTC
J gene: TRBJ1-5; V gene: TRBV5-5; D gene: .; clone size: few; CDR3 protein: CASSPGNNQPQHF; CDR3 DNA: TGTGCCAGCAGCCCCGGGAACAATCAGCCCCAGCATTTT
J gene: TRBJ2-3; V gene: TRBV7-3; D gene: .; clone size: .; CDR3 protein: CASSFLSDTQYF; CDR3 DNA: TGTGCCAGCAGCTTTCTATCGGATACGCAGTATTTT
J gene: TRBJ1-6; V gene: TRBV5-1; D gene: TRBD1; clone size: .; CDR3 protein: CASRGLGTGYNSPLHF; CDR3 DNA: TGCGCCAGCAGGGGCCTTGGGACAGGGTATAATTCACCCCTCCACTTT
J gene: TRBJ1-6; V gene: TRBV5-1; D gene: TRBD1; clone size: .; CDR3 protein: CASSPWTGSSYNSPLHF; CDR3 DNA: TGCGCCAGCAGCCCCTGGACAGGAAGCTCCTATAATTCACCCCTCCACTTT
J gene: TRBJ1-1; V gene: TRBV5-4; D gene: .; clone size: .; CDR3 protein: CASSQEGHRGRRNEAFF; CDR3 DNA: TGTGCCAGCAGCCAGGAGGGGCACAGAGGGAGGAGGAATGAAGCTTTCTTT
J gene: TRBJ2-2; V gene: TRBV4-1; D gene: TRBD1; clone size: .; CDR3 protein: CASSPGTGDRSGELFF; CDR3 DNA: TGCGCCAGCAGCCCCGGGACAGGGGATCGGAGCGGGGAGCTGTTTTTT
J gene: TRBJ2-7; V gene: TRBV7-9; D gene: .; clone size: .; CDR3 protein: CASSPPGEQYF; CDR3 DNA: TGTGCCAGCAGCCCCCCAGGCGAGCAGTACTTC
J gene: TRBJ2-5; V gene: TRBV7-3; D gene: .; clone size: .; CDR3 protein: CASSPSLTAIQETQYF; CDR3 DNA: TGTGCCAGCAGCCCGTCGTTGACAGCGATACAAGAGACCCAGTACTTC
J gene: TRBJ2-7; V gene: TRBV6-1; D gene: TRBD2; clone size: .; CDR3 protein: CASSVRTSGNQYPYEQYF; CDR3 DNA: TGTGCCAGCAGTGTACGGACTAGCGGGAACCAGTACCCCTACGAGCAGTACTTC
J gene: TRBJ1-1; V gene: TRBV19; D gene: .; clone size: few; CDR3 protein: CASSSAANTEAFF; CDR3 DNA: TGTGCCAGTAGTTCGGCGGCGAACACTGAAGCTTTCTTT
J gene: TRBJ2-7; V gene: TRBV5-6; D gene: TRBD1; clone size: .; CDR3 protein: CASSLGQGDEQYF; CDR3 DNA: TGTGCCAGCAGCTTGGGACAGGGAGACGAGCAGTACTTC
J gene: TRBJ1-5; V gene: TRBV7-8; D gene: .; clone size: .; CDR3 protein: CASSLEPYQPQHF; CDR3 DNA: TGTGCCAGCAGCTTGGAGCCATATCAGCCCCAGCATTTT
J gene: TRBJ1-3; V gene: TRBV23-1; D gene: .; clone size: .; CDR3 protein: CASSRRGELSSGNTIYF; CDR3 DNA: TGCGCCAGCAGTCGTCGGGGAGAGCTAAGCTCTGGAAACACCATATATTTT
J gene: TRBJ2-7; V gene: TRBV9; D gene: .; clone size: once; CDR3 protein: CASSVETGTIVEQYF; CDR3 DNA: TGTGCCAGCAGCGTAGAGACCGGGACAATAGTCGAGCAGTACTTC
J gene: TRBJ2-1; V gene: TRBV4-1; D gene: .; clone size: .; CDR3 protein: CASSQMGGHSYNEQFF; CDR3 DNA: TGCGCCAGCAGCCAAATGGGGGGGCACTCCTACAATGAGCAGTTCTTC
J gene: TRBJ2-1; V gene: TRBV6-5; D gene: .; clone size: .; CDR3 protein: CASSYRVREWDEQFF; CDR3 DNA: TGTGCCAGCAGTTACAGGGTCAGGGAATGGGATGAGCAGTTCTTC
J gene: TRBJ1-6; V gene: TRBV27; D gene: .; clone size: .; CDR3 protein: CASSLNSHAPLHF; CDR3 DNA: TGTGCCAGCAGTTTAAACAGTCATGCACCCCTCCACTTT
J gene: TRBJ2-3; V gene: TRBV3-1/TRBV3-2; D gene: .; clone size: .; CDR3 protein: CASSRDSFTDTQYF; CDR3 DNA: TGTGCCAGCAGTCGGGACTCCTTCACAGATACGCAGTATTTT
J gene: TRBJ1-2; V gene: TRBV28; D gene: TRBD1; clone size: .; CDR3 protein: CASRARGIYGYTF; CDR3 DNA: TGTGCCAGCAGAGCCAGGGGGATCTATGGCTACACCTTC
J gene: TRBJ1-2; V gene: TRBV21-1; D gene: .; clone size: once; CDR3 protein: CASSKERRGCGYTF; CDR3 DNA: TGTGCCAGCAGCAAAGAGCGCCGGGGATGTGGCTACACCTTC
J gene: TRBJ2-1; V gene: TRBV19; D gene: .; clone size: .; CDR3 protein: CASSIVAGAEQFF; CDR3 DNA: TGTGCCAGTAGTATAGTGGCGGGGGCTGAGCAGTTCTTC